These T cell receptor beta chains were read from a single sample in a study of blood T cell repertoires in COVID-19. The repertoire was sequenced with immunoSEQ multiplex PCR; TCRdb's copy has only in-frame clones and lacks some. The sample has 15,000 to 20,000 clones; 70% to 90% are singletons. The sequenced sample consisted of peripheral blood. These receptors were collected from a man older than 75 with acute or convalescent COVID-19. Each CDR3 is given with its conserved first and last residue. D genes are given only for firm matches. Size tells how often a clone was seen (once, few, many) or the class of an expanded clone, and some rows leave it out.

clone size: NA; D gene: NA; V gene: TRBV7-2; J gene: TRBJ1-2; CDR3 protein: CASSVGGGENYGYTF; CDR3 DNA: TGTGCCAGCAGCGTCGGCGGGGGCGAAAACTATGGCTACACCTTC
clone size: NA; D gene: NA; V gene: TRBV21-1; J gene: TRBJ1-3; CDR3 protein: CASSKEGHCSGNTIYF; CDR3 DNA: TGTGCCAGCAGCAAAGAGGGACATTGCTCTGGAAACACCATATATTTT
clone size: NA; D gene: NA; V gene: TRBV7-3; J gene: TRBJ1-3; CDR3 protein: CASSLMGGIGNTIYF; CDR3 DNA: TGTGCCAGCAGCTTAATGGGGGGGATTGGAAACACCATATATTTT
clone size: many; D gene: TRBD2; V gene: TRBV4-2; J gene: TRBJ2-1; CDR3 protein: CASSQSTSGDYNEQFF; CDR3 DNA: TGTGCCAGCAGCCAATCTACTAGCGGGGACTACAATGAGCAGTTCTTC
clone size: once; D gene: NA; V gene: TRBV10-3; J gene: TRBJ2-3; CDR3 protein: CAIGVIYGGSTDTQYF; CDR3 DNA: TGTGCCATCGGAGTGATATATGGTGGGAGCACAGATACGCAGTATTTT
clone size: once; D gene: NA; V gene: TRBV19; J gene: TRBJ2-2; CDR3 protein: CASSIGPNTGELFF; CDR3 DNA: TGTGCCAGTAGTATAGGGCCGAACACCGGGGAGCTGTTTTTT
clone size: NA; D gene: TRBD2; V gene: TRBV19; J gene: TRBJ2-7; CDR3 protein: CASNHGGGTYEQYF; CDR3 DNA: TGTGCCAGTAACCATGGCGGGGGAACCTACGAGCAGTACTTC
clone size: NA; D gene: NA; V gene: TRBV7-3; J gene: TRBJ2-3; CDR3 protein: CASSLRVADTQYF; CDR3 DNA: TGTGCCAGCAGCTTAAGAGTGGCAGATACGCAGTATTTT
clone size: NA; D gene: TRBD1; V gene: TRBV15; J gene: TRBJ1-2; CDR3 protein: CATSLTGQNYGYTF; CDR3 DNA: TGTGCCACCAGCCTTACGGGACAGAACTATGGCTACACCTTC
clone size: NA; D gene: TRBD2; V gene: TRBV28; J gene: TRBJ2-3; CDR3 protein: CASRAAGGLWADTQYF; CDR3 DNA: TGTGCCAGCAGAGCAGCGGGGGGGCTATGGGCAGATACGCAGTATTTT
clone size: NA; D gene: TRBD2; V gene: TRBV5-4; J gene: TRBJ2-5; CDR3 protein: CASSLDLAGVQETQYF; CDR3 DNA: TGTGCCAGCAGCTTGGACCTAGCGGGGGTTCAAGAGACCCAGTACTTC
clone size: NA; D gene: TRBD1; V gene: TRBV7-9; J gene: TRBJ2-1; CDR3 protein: CASSVGQGGHNEQFF; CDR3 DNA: TGTGCCAGCAGCGTGGGACAGGGGGGCCACAATGAGCAGTTCTTC
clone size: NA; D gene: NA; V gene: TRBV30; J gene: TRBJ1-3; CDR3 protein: CAWSVIGVSDTIYF; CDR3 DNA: TGTGCCTGGAGTGTCATCGGGGTCTCGGACACCATATATTTT
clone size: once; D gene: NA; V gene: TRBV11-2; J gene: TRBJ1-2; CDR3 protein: CASSLGGRRAANYGYTF; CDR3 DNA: TGTGCCAGCAGCTTAGGGGGGCGACGGGCAGCTAACTATGGCTACACCTTC
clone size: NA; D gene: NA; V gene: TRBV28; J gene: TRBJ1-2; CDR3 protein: CASRGGAGWNYGYTF; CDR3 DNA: TGTGCCAGCAGGGGGGGGGCAGGCTGGAACTATGGCTACACCTTC
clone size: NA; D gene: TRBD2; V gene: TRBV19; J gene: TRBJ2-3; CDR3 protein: CASSNGRLAGEDTQYF; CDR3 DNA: TGTGCCAGTAGTAATGGGCGGCTAGCGGGGGAGGATACGCAGTATTTT
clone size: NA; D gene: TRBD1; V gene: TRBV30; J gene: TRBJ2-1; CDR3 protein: CAWDMGTGQGNNEQFF; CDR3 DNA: TGTGCCTGGGACATGGGGACGGGACAGGGTAACAATGAGCAGTTCTTC
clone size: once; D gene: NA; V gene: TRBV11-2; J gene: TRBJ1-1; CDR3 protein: CASSLDLASLAFF; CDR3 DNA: TGTGCCAGCAGCTTAGATCTGGCCTCCTTAGCTTTCTTT
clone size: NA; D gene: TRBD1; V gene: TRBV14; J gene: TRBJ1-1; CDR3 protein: CASSQLQGVSTEAFF; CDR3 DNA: TGTGCCAGCAGCCAACTACAGGGGGTGAGCACTGAAGCTTTCTTT
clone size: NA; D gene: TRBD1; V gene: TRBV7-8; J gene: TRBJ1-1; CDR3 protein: CASSRDRWVTF; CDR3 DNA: TGTGCCAGCAGCCGGGACAGGTGGGTCACCTTT
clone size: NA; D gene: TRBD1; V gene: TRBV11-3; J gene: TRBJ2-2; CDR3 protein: CASSHGTGRSGELFF; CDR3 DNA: TGTGCCAGCAGCCACGGGACAGGGCGATCCGGGGAGCTGTTTTTT
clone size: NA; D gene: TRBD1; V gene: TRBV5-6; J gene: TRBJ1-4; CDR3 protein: CASSLQGTREKLFF; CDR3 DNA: TGTGCCAGCAGCCTACAGGGGACAAGAGAAAAACTGTTTTTT
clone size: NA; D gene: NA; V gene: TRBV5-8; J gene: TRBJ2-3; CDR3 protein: CASSPFRGSQYF; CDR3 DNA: TGTGCCAGCAGCCCATTTAGGGGTTCGCAGTATTTT
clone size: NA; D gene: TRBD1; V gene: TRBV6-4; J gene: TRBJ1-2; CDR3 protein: CASSLGQGDGYTF; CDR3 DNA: TGTGCCAGCAGTCTCGGACAGGGGGATGGCTACACCTTC
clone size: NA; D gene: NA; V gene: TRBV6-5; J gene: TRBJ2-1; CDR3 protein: CASTGQGRNEQFF; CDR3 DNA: TGTGCCAGTACCGGCCAGGGTCGGAATGAGCAGTTCTTC
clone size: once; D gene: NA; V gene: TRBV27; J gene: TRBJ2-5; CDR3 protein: CASSLRQAQETQYF; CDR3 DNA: TGTGCCAGCAGTTTAAGGCAGGCACAAGAGACCCAGTACTTC
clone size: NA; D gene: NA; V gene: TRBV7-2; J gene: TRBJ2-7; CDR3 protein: CASSLAGGWYSYEQYF; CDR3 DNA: TGTGCCAGCAGCTTAGCTGGAGGGTGGTACTCCTACGAGCAGTACTTC
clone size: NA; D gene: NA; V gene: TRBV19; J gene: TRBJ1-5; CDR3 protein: CASSSRGQPQHF; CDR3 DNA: TGTGCCAGTAGTAGCAGGGGACAGCCCCAGCATTTT
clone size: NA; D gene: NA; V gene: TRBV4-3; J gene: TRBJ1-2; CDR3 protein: CASSQEQGLSAGYTF; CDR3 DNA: TGCGCCAGCAGCCAAGAACAGGGTCTGTCCGCTGGCTACACCTTC
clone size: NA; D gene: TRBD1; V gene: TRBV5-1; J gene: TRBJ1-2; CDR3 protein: CASSSGQGLYGYTF; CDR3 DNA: TGCGCCAGCAGCTCGGGACAGGGCCTTTATGGCTACACCTTC
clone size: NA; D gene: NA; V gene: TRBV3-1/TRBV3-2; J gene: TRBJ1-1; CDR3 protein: CASQAKAEAFF; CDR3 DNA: TGTGCCAGCCAGGCTAAGGCTGAAGCTTTCTTT
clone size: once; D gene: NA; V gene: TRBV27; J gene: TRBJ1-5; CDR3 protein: CASSPQGRSNQPQHF; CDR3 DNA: TGTGCCAGCAGTCCCCAGGGAAGGAGCAATCAGCCCCAGCATTTT
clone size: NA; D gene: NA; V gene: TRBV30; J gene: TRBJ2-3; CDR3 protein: CAWSASDTQYF; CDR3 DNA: TGTGCCTGGAGTGCGTCCGATACGCAGTATTTT
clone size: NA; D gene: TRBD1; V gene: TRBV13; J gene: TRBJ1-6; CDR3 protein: CASSSTGGYPGSPLHF; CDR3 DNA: TGTGCCAGCAGCTCAACAGGGGGCTATCCGGGCTCACCCCTCCACTTT
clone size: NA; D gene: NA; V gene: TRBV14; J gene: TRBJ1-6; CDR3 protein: CASSQDGLLHF; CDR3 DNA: TGTGCCAGCAGCCAAGATGGGCTCCTCCACTTT
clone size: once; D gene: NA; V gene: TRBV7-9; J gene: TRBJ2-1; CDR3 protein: CASSLTATGNEQFF; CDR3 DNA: TGTGCCAGCAGCTTAACGGCCACAGGGAATGAGCAGTTCTTC
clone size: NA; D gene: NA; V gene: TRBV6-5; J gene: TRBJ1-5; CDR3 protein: CASSRGTGVNQPQHF; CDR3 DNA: TGTGCCAGCAGCCGAGGGACTGGAGTCAATCAGCCCCAGCATTTT
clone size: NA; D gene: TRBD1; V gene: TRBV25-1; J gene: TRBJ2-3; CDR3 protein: CASSDQGGTDTQYF; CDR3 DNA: TGTGCCAGCAGTGATCAGGGGGGCACAGATACGCAGTATTTT
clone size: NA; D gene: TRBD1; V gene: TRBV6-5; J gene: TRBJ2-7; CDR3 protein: CASEGTGSYEQYF; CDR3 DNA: TGTGCCAGCGAAGGGACAGGGTCGTACGAGCAGTACTTC
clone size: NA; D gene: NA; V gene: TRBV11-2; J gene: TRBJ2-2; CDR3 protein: CASSPTHTGELFF; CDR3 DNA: TGTGCCAGCAGCCCTACCCACACCGGGGAGCTGTTTTTT
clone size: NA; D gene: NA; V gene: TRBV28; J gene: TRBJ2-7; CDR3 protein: CASSRDSLGGQYF; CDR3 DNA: TGTGCCAGCAGCCGGGACTCCTTGGGGGGGCAGTACTTC
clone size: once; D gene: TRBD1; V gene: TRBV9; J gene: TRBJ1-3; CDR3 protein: CASSVGTGAGNTIYF; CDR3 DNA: TGTGCCAGCAGCGTAGGGACAGGGGCTGGAAACACCATATATTTT
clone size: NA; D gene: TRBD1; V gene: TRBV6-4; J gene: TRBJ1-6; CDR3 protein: CASSGQGTNSPLHF; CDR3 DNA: TGTGCCAGCAGTGGACAGGGGACGAATTCACCCCTCCACTTT
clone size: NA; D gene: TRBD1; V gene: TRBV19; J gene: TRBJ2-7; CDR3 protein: CASSMTGTGGYEQYF; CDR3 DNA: TGTGCCAGTAGTATGACTGGGACAGGGGGCTACGAGCAGTACTTC
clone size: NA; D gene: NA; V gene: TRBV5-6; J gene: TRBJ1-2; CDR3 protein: CASTLLWANYGYTF; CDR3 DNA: TGTGCCAGCACCCTGCTGTGGGCGAACTATGGCTACACCTTC
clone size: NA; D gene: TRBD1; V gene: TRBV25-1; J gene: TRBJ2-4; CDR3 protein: CASSARQGGKNIQYF; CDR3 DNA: TGTGCCAGCAGTGCCCGACAGGGGGGCAAAAACATTCAGTACTTC
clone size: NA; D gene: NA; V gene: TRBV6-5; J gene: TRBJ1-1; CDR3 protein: CASNFLAEAFF; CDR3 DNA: TGTGCCAGCAATTTCCTAGCTGAAGCTTTCTTT
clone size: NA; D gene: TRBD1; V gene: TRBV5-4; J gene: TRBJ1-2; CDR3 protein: CASSLRGTGTLGYTF; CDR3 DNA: TGTGCCAGCAGCTTGCGTGGGACAGGGACTTTAGGCTACACCTTC